This T cell receptor beta chain is drawn from a study of shared clonotypes between healthy human individuals. Study details: There were three CD4 naive, three CD4 memory, two CD8 naive and one CD8 memory plates per donor.

Overall study findings and caveats: Memory subsets generally showed smaller estimated richness than naive subsets did.

Sequencing was performed with immunoSEQ multiplex PCR; in TCRdb, only in-frame clones are kept and a portion is missing. The sample has 640,000 or so clones, less than 80% seen once; the top ten hold 1.5% to 2%. This clone was detected only once. Its cognate antigen is unknown. Sequenced material: memory CD4+ T cells sorted from blood. Subset specified: CD45RA-negative fraction. The receptor comes from a woman in her thirties in good health.

CDR3 protein: CASSHTDTQYF. CDR3 nucleotides: TGTGCCAGCTCACACACAGATACGCAGTATTTT. The gene calls are TRBV18 and TRBJ2-3; D call uncertain. CDR1 KGHSH and CDR2 LQKENI come from the germline V gene. The CDR3 extends over 11 amino acids. Trimming removed 4 bases at V and 2 bases at J, with 1 base between.